This T cell receptor beta chain was captured by sequencing in a study of patients and donors after allogeneic stem cell transplantation. Germline assignment: CDR1 SGHRS and CDR2 YFSETQ. V shed 3 bases and J shed 2 bases, with 11 bases lying between them. The CDR3 is 14 residues long. MiXCR, run by TCRdb on the RT-PCR reads, gives a single entry per CDR3 protein. The sample lists 30,000 to 40,000 distinct CDR3 sequences; roughly a third were seen once. The sequenced sample was blood, either unsorted or a sorted T cell fraction (not recorded which). The rearrangement joins TRBV5-1 to TRBJ1-2, with D perhaps TRBD1 (6 bases). The TCR sequence derives from a human donor who was either an allogeneic HSCT recipient or a stem cell or donor lymphocyte infusion donor (not recorded which). It is not recorded whose cells these are; they may come from a transplant donor. CDR3 sequence (DNA): TGCGCCAGCAGCTGGAGAGGACAGAACTATGGCTACACCTTC. This gives the protein CASSWRGQNYGYTF. The full variable domain, in which reference TRBV5-1 and TRBJ1-2 provide the parts outside the CDR3, is KAGVTQTPRYLIKTRGQQVTLSCSPISGHRSVSWYQQTPGQGLQFLFEYFSETQRNKGNFPGRFSGRQFSNSRSEMNVSTLELGDSALYLCASSWRGQNYGYTFGSGTRLTVV.